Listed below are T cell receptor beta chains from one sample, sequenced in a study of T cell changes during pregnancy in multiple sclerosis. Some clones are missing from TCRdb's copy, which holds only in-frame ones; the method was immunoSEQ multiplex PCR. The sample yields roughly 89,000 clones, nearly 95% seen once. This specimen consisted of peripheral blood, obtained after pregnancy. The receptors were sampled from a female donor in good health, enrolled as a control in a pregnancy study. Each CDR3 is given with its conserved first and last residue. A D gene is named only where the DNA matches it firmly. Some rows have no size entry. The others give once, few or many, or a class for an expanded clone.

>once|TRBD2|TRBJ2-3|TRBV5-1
TGCGCCAGCAGCTTACCGGGACTATCGCAGTATTTT
CASSLPGLSQYF
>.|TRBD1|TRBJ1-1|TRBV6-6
TGTGCCAGCAGTCCGACAGGGTTTAACACTGAAGCTTTCTTT
CASSPTGFNTEAFF
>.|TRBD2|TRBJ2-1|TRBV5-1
TGCGCCAGCAGCTTGGAGCCTAGCGGCTCCTACAATGAGCAGTTCTTC
CASSLEPSGSYNEQFF
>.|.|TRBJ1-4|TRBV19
TGTGCCAGTAGACCCGGACAGAATAATGAAAAACTGTTTTTT
CASRPGQNNEKLFF
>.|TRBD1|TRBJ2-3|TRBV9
TGTGCCAGCAGCGGACTATGGACAGGGACAGATACGCAGTATTTT
CASSGLWTGTDTQYF
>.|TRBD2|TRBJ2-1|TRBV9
TGTGCCAGCAACCGGGACTATTACAATGAGCAGTTCTTC
CASNRDYYNEQFF
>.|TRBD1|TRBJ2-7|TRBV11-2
TGTGCCAGCAGCCAGGACAGGGGAGGCGAGCAGTACTTC
CASSQDRGGEQYF
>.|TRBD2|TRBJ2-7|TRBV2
TGTGCCAGCAGAAGACTAGCGGGAGGTCCCCACGAGCAGTACTTC
CASRRLAGGPHEQYF
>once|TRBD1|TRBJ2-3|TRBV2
TGTGCCAGCAGTGATTTCCGGGACAGGGAATTAGAGCAGTATTTT
CASSDFRDRELEQYF
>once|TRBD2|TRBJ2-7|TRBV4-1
TGCGCCAGCAGCACTCGACTAGCGGGAGTCATCCCCTACGAGCAGTACTTC
CASSTRLAGVIPYEQYF
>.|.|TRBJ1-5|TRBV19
TGTGCCACCACGCCATCGGGGGGAATTAGCAATCAGCCCCAGCATTTT
CATTPSGGISNQPQHF
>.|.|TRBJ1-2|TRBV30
TGTGCCTGGAGTGGAAATTCACCCCAGGGATATGGCTACACCTTC
CAWSGNSPQGYGYTF
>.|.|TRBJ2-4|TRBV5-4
TGTGCCAGCAGCTTGGGTCCGCAGGCAGCCAAAAACATTCAGTACTTC
CASSLGPQAAKNIQYF
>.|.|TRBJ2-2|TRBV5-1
TGCGCCAGCAGCTTGCTGCGGCCGGGGACCGGGGAGCTGTTTTTT
CASSLLRPGTGELFF
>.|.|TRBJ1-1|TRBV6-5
TGTGCCAGCAGCCCCGGACAGACTGAAGCTTTCTTT
CASSPGQTEAFF
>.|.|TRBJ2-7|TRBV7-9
TGTGCCAGCGATTCCAGGGGCTCCTACGAGCAGTACTTC
CASDSRGSYEQYF
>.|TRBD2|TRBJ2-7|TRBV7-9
TGTGCCAGCAGCTTAGTCGGTAGCGGGAGTTTTTTCGAGCAGTACTTC
CASSLVGSGSFFEQYF
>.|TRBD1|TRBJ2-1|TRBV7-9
TGTGCCAGCAGCTTGGGGCAGGGGGAAAATGAGCAGTTCTTC
CASSLGQGENEQFF
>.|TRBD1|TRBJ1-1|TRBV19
TGTGCCAGTAGTGGGACAGCTGAGAACACTGAAGCTTTCTTT
CASSGTAENTEAFF
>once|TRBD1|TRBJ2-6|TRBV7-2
TGTGCCAGCAGACCTGACAGGGCCTCTGGGGCCAACGTCCTGACTTTC
CASRPDRASGANVLTF
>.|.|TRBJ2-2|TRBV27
TGTGCCAGCAGTTTATGGTGGGAGAGGAACACCGGGGAGCTGTTTTTT
CASSLWWERNTGELFF
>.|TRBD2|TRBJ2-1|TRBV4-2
TGTGCCAGCAGCCAAGCGGGGGGAAACCCCAGTGAGCAGTTCTTC
CASSQAGGNPSEQFF
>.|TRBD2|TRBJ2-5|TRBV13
TGTGCCAGCAGCCCCTCGGGACTAGCGGGAGTCCAGCAAGAGACCCGGTACTTC
CASSPSGLAGVQQETRYF